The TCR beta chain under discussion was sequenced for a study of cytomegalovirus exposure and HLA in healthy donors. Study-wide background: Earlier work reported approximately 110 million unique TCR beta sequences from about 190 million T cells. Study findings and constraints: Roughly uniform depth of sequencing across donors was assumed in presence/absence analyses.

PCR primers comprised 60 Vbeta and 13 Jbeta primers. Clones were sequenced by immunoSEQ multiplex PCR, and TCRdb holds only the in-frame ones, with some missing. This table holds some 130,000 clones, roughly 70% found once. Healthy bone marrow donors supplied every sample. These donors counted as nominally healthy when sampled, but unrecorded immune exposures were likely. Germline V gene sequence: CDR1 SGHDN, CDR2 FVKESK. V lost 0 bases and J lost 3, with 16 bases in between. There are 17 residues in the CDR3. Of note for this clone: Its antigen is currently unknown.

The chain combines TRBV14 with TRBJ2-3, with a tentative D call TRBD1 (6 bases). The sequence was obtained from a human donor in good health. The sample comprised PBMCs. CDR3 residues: CASSQDSDSPLTDTQYF. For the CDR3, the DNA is TGTGCCAGCAGCCAAGATTCGGACAGTCCACTTACAGATACGCAGTATTTT. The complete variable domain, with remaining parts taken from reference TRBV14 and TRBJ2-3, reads EAGVTQFPSHSVIEKGQTVTLRCDPISGHDNLYWYRRVMGKEIKFLLHFVKESKQDESGMPNNRFLAERTGGTYSTLKVQPAELEDSGVYFCASSQDSDSPLTDTQYFGPGTRLTVL.